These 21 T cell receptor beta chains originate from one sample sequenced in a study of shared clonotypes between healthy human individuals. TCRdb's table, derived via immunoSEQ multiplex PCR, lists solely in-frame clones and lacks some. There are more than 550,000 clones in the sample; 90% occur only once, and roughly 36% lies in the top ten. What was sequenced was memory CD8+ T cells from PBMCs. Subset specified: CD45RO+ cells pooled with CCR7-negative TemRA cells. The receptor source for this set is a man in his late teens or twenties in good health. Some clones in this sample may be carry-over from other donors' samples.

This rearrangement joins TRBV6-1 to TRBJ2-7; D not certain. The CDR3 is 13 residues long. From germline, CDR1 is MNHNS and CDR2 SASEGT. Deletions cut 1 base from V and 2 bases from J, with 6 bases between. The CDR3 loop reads CASSEVLAYEQYF. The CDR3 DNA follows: TGTGCCAGCAGTGAAGTTTTAGCCTACGAGCAGTACTTC.

CDR3 in DNA: TGTGCCAGCAGCCTACTAGCGGGAGGGCCGAAGGAGCAGTTCTTC. Its protein is CASSLLAGGPKEQFF. J is TRBJ2-1 and V is TRBV27, with TRBD2 matching 13 bases. Trimming cost V 6 bases and J 10 bases; bases outside gene matches: 9. The CDR3 is 15 amino acids. Germline CDR1 is MNHEY and CDR2 is SMNVEV (reference sequence).

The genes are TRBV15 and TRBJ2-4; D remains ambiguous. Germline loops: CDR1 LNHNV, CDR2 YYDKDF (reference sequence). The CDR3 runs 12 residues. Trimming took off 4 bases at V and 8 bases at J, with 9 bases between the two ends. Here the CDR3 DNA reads TGTGCCACCAGCATCGAGTGGGACATTCAGTACTTC. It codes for CATSIEWDIQYF. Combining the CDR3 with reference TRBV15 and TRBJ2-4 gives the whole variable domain DAMVIQNPRYQVTQFGKPVTLSCSQTLNHNVMYWYQQKSSQAPKLLFHYYDKDFNNEADTPDNFQSRRPNTSFCFLDIRSPGLGDTAMYLCATSIEWDIQYFGAGTRLSVL.

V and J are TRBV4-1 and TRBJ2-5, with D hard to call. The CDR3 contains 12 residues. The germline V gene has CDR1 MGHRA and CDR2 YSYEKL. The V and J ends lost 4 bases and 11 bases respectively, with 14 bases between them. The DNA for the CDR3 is TGCGCCAGCAGCCGAGGTCCGGGTGAGCAGTACTTC. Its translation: CASSRGPGEQYF.

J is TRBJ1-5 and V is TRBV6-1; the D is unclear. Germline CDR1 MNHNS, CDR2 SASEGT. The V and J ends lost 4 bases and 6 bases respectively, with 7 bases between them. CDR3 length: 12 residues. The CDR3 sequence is CASSAVVQPQHF. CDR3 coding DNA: TGTGCCAGCAGTGCAGTGGTTCAGCCCCAGCATTTT.

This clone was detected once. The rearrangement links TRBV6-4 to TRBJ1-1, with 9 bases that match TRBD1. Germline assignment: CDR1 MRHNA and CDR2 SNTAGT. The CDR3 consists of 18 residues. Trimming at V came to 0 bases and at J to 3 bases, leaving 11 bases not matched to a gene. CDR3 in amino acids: CASSDSVPGQGSDTEAFF. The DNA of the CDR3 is TGTGCCAGCAGTGACTCTGTCCCGGGACAGGGTTCGGACACTGAAGCTTTCTTT.

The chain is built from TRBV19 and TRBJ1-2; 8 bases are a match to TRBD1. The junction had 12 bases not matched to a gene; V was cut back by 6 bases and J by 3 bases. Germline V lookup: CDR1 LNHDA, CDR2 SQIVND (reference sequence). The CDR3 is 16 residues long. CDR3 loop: CASSPDRVIPYYGYTF. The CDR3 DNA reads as TGTGCCAGTAGCCCGGACAGGGTAATTCCCTACTATGGCTACACCTTC.

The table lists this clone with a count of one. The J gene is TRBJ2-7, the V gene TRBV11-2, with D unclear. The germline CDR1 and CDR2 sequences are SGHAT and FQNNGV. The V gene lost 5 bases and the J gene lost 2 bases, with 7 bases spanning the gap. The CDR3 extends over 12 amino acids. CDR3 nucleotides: TGTGCCAGCAGCCCTGGCACCTACGAGCAGTACTTC. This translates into CASSPGTYEQYF.

DNA for the CDR3: TGTGCCAGCAGCTATACTCCCCTCTACGAGCAGTACTTC. Translating it yields CASSYTPLYEQYF. The chain links TRBV5-4 to TRBJ2-7; D unresolved. The CDR3 contains 13 residues. Trimming took off 3 bases at V and 3 bases at J, with 10 bases between the two ends. CDR1 and CDR2 (germline): SGHNT, YYREEE (reference sequence).

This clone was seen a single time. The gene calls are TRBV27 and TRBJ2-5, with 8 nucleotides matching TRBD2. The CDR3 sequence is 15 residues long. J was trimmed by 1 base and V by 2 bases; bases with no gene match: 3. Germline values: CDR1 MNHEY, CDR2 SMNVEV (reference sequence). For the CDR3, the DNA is TGTGCCAGCAGTTTAGTACTAGCGGCCCAAGAGACCCAGTACTTC. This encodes CASSLVLAAQETQYF.

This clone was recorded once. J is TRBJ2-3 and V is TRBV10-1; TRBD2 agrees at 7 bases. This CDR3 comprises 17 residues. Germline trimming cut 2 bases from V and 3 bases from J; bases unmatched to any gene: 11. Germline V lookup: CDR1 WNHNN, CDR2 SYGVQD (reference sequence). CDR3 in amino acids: CASSESLRDGRTDTQYF. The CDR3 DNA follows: TGCGCCAGCAGTGAGAGCCTGCGTGACGGGAGGACAGATACGCAGTATTTT.

CDR3 bases: TGCGCCAGCAGCTTGGTTCCCACAGGGGGCGACTCCTACGAGCAGTACTTC. It yields the protein CASSLVPTGGDSYEQYF. The gene calls are TRBV5-1 and TRBJ2-7, with 9 nucleotides matching TRBD1. V trimming: 0 bases; J trimming: 0 bases; junction bases outside the gene matches: 7. Germline loops: CDR1 SGHRS, CDR2 YFSETQ. This CDR3 is 17 amino acids long.

The CDR3 nucleotides are TGTGCCAGCAGGGAGGACGTAAGCAATCAGCCCCAGCATTTT. This translates into CASREDVSNQPQHF. The chain has TRBV6-1 and TRBJ1-5; no firm D call. The CDR3 length is 14 residues. Germline V lookup: CDR1 MNHNS, CDR2 SASEGT. The V and J ends lost 6 bases and 1 base respectively, with 10 bases between them.

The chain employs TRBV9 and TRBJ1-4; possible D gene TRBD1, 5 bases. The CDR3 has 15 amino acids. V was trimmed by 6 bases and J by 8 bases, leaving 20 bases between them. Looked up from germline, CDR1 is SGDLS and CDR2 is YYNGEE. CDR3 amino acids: CASNNLGGGDEKLFF. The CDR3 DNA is TGTGCCAGCAACAATTTGGGTGGGGGAGACGAAAAACTGTTTTTT.

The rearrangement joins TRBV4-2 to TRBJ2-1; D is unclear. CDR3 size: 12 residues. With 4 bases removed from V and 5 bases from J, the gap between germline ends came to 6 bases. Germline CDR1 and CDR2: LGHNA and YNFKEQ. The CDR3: CASSPRDNEQFF. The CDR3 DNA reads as TGTGCCAGCAGCCCCCGGGACAATGAGCAGTTCTTC.

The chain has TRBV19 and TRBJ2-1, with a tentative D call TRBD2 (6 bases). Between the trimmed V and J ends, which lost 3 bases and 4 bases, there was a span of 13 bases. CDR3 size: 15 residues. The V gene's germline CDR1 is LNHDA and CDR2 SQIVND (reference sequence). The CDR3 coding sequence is TGTGCCAGTAGTATCGGGAGCCCGCATTACAATGAGCAGTTCTTC. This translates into CASSIGSPHYNEQFF.

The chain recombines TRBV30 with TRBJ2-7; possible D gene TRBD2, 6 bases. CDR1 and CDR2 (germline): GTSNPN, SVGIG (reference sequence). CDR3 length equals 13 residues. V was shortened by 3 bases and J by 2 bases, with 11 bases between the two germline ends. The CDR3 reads CAWRQRTTYEQYF. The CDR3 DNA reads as TGTGCCTGGAGACAGCGGACTACCTACGAGCAGTACTTC.

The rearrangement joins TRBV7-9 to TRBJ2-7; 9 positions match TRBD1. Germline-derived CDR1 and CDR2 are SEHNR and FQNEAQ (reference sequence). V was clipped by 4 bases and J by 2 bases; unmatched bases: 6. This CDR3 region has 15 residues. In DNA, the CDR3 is TGTGCCAGCAGCTCCCGGGACAGGGACCCCTACGAGCAGTACTTC. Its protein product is CASSSRDRDPYEQYF.

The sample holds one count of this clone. The CDR3 sequence: CASSLYGETPWAQYF. The CDR3 region has the DNA TGTGCCAGCAGTTTATACGGGGAAACCCCATGGGCCCAGTACTTC. V is TRBV28 and J is TRBJ2-5; TRBD2 might be the D (5 bases). Trimming shortened V by 1 base and J by 9 bases, and 18 bases separated the two germline ends. Germline loops: CDR1 MDHEN, CDR2 SYDVKM. This CDR3 spans 15 amino acids.

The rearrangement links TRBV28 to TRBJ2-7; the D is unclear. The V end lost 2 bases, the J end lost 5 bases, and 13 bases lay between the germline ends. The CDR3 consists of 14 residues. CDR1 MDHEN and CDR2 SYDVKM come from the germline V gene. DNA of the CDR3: TGTGCCAGCAGTTTACGTAGACCCGAGGACGAGCAGTACTTC. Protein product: CASSLRRPEDEQYF.

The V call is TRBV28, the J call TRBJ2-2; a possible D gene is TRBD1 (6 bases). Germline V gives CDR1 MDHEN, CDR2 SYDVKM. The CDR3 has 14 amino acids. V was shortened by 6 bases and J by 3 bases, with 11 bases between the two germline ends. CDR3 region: CASRLTGDTGELFF. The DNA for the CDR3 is TGTGCCAGCAGGCTGACAGGCGACACCGGGGAGCTGTTTTTT. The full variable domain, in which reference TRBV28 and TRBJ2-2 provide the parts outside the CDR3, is DVKVTQSSRYLVKRTGEKVFLECVQDMDHENMFWYRQDPGLGLRLIYFSYDVKMKEKGDIPEGYSVSREKKERFSLILESASTNQTSMYLCASRLTGDTGELFFGEGSRLTVL.